These T cell receptor beta chains were read from a single sample in a study of CD8+CD57+ T cells in acquired aplastic anemia. From the reads, TCRdb called clonotypes with MiXCR, one entry per CDR3 protein. The sample consists of some 140,000 distinct CDR3 sequences, roughly 40% of them appearing once. Source material: sorted CD4+, CD8+, or CD8+CD57+ T cells (not recorded which) from PBMCs. These receptors were taken from a human donor in good health, serving as a control. The CDR3 runs from the conserved cysteine through the conserved F or W. Each record gives: J gene, V gene, clone size, D gene, CDR3 protein, CDR3 DNA. D genes are given only for firm matches. Some rows have no size entry. The others give once, few or many, or a class for an expanded clone.

>TRBJ2-7|TRBV4-2|.|TRBD2
CASSYLAGSEYEQYF
TGTGCCAGCAGCTATCTAGCGGGAAGTGAATACGAGCAGTACTTC
>TRBJ2-7|TRBV27|.|.
CASSFSRGARSYEQYF
TGTGCCAGCAGTTTTTCTCGCGGGGCTCGTTCCTACGAGCAGTACTTC
>TRBJ2-7|TRBV29-1|many|TRBD1
CSVDRGFGEQYF
TGCAGCGTTGACAGGGGGTTTGGCGAGCAGTACTTC
>TRBJ2-1|TRBV12-3/TRBV12-4|many|TRBD1
CASIGQGLYNEQFF
TGTGCCAGCATAGGACAGGGGCTGTACAATGAGCAGTTCTTC
>TRBJ2-1|TRBV11-3|many|TRBD1
CASSWDRYNEQFF
TGTGCCAGCAGCTGGGACAGGTACAATGAGCAGTTCTTC
>TRBJ1-5|TRBV19|many|.
CASSIGMRSNSNQPQHF
TGTGCCAGTAGTATAGGGATGAGGAGTAATAGCAATCAGCCCCAGCATTTT
>TRBJ2-7|TRBV10-2|few|TRBD1
CASSRDSHYEQYF
TGCGCCAGCTCTCGGGACAGCCACTACGAGCAGTACTTC
>TRBJ1-4|TRBV20-1|.|.
CSAKTSEKLFF
TGCAGTGCTAAGACTAGTGAAAAACTGTTTTTT
>TRBJ2-3|TRBV7-9|many|.
CASSLSGGGRTDTQYF
TGTGCCAGCAGCTTATCCGGAGGGGGGCGCACAGATACGCAGTATTTT
>TRBJ2-1|TRBV27|.|.
CASRSWAPGNEQFF
TGTGCCAGCAGATCATGGGCCCCGGGCAATGAGCAGTTCTTC
>TRBJ1-3|TRBV5-1|many|.
CASRPHSGNTIYF
TGCGCCAGCAGACCACACTCTGGAAACACCATATATTTT
>TRBJ1-1|TRBV29-1|.|.
CSVGGTMNTEAFF
TGCAGCGTTGGGGGGACCATGAACACTGAAGCTTTCTTT
>TRBJ1-5|TRBV19|many|TRBD1
CASSITGGNQPQHF
TGTGCCAGTAGTATCACAGGGGGCAATCAGCCCCAGCATTTT
>TRBJ2-1|TRBV11-2|.|TRBD2
CASSRVGRGGNEQFF
TGTGCCAGCAGCAGAGTTGGACGCGGGGGGAATGAGCAGTTCTTC
>TRBJ2-3|TRBV19|.|TRBD1
CARGTGVNTQYF
TGTGCCAGAGGGACAGGGGTAAATACGCAGTATTTT